A selection of T cell receptor beta chains follows, all from one sample in a study of T-cell reconstitution after alpha-beta-depleted transplantation in children. TCRdb analysed the PCR reads with MiXCR anew, one entry per CDR3 protein. The table includes 500,000 to 650,000 distinct CDR3 sequences, around 10% detected once. This specimen was PBMCs, mostly from graft donor cells, taken 180 days after TCRalphabeta/CD19-depleted stem cell transplant. The source is a female patient aged 2-10 years who had a stem cell transplant for aplastic anemia, so the T cells may come from the graft donor. Both conserved end residues are part of each CDR3. The order of the fields is D gene, V gene, J gene, clone size, CDR3 protein, CDR3 DNA. A D gene is named only where the DNA matches it firmly. Only some rows state a clone size, as once, few, many or a class for expanded clones.

NA,TRBV5-1,TRBJ1-2,few,CASSPGPGGGYTF,TGCGCCAGCAGCCCTGGGCCCGGCGGTGGCTACACCTTC
TRBD1,TRBV20-1,TRBJ2-7,many,CRTFDRDRSSYEQYF,TGCAGAACATTTGACCGGGACAGGAGCTCCTACGAGCAGTACTTC
NA,TRBV25-1,TRBJ1-1,few,CASSEFGGAGTEAFF,TGTGCCAGCAGTGAATTCGGAGGGGCAGGGACTGAAGCTTTCTTT
TRBD2,TRBV2,TRBJ2-7,few,CASSDQSGRRSYEQYF,TGTGCCAGCAGTGATCAGAGCGGGAGGCGTTCCTACGAGCAGTACTTC
TRBD1,TRBV24-1,TRBJ1-5,NA,CATSDRDSPRWGDQPQHF,TGTGCCACCAGTGACCGGGACAGTCCACGCTGGGGCGATCAGCCCCAGCATTTT
NA,TRBV4-3,TRBJ2-1,NA,CASSQTGPGISNEQFF,TGCGCCAGCAGCCAGACCGGGCCCGGGATATCCAATGAGCAGTTCTTC
NA,TRBV20-1,TRBJ1-3,NA,CSARDRSSGNTIYF,TGCAGTGCTAGAGACCGAAGCTCTGGAAACACCATATATTTT
TRBD1,TRBV5-1,TRBJ2-3,NA,CASSLRQGVDTQYF,TGCGCCAGCAGCTTGCGGCAGGGGGTGGATACGCAGTATTTT
TRBD2,TRBV28,TRBJ2-1,few,CASSFPLAGDQFF,TGTGCCAGCAGTTTCCCACTAGCGGGAGACCAGTTCTTC
TRBD1,TRBV15,TRBJ1-5,few,CATSRGGDRASNQPQHF,TGTGCCACCAGCAGAGGAGGTGACAGGGCCAGTAATCAGCCCCAGCATTTT
TRBD1,TRBV4-1,TRBJ1-5,NA,CASSQGTGQGAYSNQPQHF,TGCGCCAGCAGCCAGGGGACCGGACAGGGGGCTTATAGCAATCAGCCCCAGCATTTT
TRBD2,TRBV29-1,TRBJ2-1,many,CSVERPRYLAGGEFGPFF,TGCAGCGTTGAAAGGCCCCGGTATCTAGCGGGAGGGGAGTTCGGTCCGTTCTTC
NA,TRBV5-1,TRBJ2-5,NA,CASSWQETQYF,TGCGCCAGCAGCTGGCAAGAGACCCAGTACTTC
NA,TRBV5-1,TRBJ2-1,many,CASSLGGSYNEQFF,TGTGCCAGCAGCTTAGGCGGATCTTACAATGAGCAGTTCTTC
NA,TRBV4-2,TRBJ1-2,few,CASSQDTLGSYGYTF,TGTGCCAGCAGCCAAGACACCCTCGGGAGCTATGGCTACACCTTC
NA,TRBV27,TRBJ2-5,few,CASSLFGGPLLQEAQYF,TGTGCCAGCAGTTTATTCGGGGGACCCCTCCTCCAAGAGGCCCAGTACTTC
NA,TRBV29-1,TRBJ2-5,NA,CSVGRQIQETQYF,TGCAGCGTTGGGCGGCAGATCCAAGAGACCCAGTACTTC
NA,TRBV20-1,TRBJ2-5,many,CSAREVRVDPTFGETQYF,TGCAGTGCTAGAGAAGTCAGGGTGGACCCCACCTTCGGAGAGACCCAGTACTTC
NA,TRBV11-1,TRBJ2-2,few,CASSLLSRGQVNTGELFF,TGTGCCAGCAGCTTACTTTCGCGAGGGCAGGTGAACACCGGGGAGCTGTTTTTT
TRBD1,TRBV5-1,TRBJ2-2,NA,CASGPGQPTGELFF,TGCGCCAGCGGCCCGGGACAGCCCACCGGGGAGCTGTTTTTT
NA,TRBV12-3/TRBV12-4,TRBJ1-1,few,CASSISNRVRTEAFF,TGTGCCAGCAGTATTTCCAACAGGGTAAGGACTGAAGCTTTCTTT
NA,TRBV5-1,TRBJ2-2,many,CASSNGVVELFF,TGCGCCAGCAGTAATGGGGTAGTGGAGCTGTTTTTT
NA,TRBV7-8,TRBJ1-5,NA,CASSLRDGARLSNQPQHF,TGTGCCAGCAGCTTAAGGGACGGCGCAAGGTTGAGCAATCAGCCCCAGCATTTT
NA,TRBV4-2,TRBJ2-7,NA,CASSPGPGGYYEQYF,TGTGCCAGCAGTCCCGGGCCAGGTGGCTACTACGAGCAGTACTTC
NA,TRBV12-3/TRBV12-4,TRBJ1-5,many,CATQEGISNQPQHF,TGTGCCACCCAGGAGGGAATAAGCAATCAGCCCCAGCATTTT
NA,TRBV5-1,TRBJ2-5,few,CASSWGQGGETQYF,TGCGCCAGCAGCTGGGGACAAGGGGGAGAGACCCAGTACTTC
NA,TRBV7-2,TRBJ1-4,NA,CASSLGRPEDEKLFF,TGTGCCAGCAGCTTAGGACGACCCGAGGATGAAAAACTGTTTTTT
NA,TRBV7-2,TRBJ2-3,NA,CASSLNGGRGDTQYF,TGTGCCAGCAGCCTGAATGGCGGGCGGGGAGATACGCAGTATTTT
TRBD2,TRBV2,TRBJ2-7,NA,CASSESVGLAAYSYEQYF,TGTGCCAGCAGTGAAAGCGTTGGCCTAGCGGCCTATTCCTACGAGCAGTACTTC
NA,TRBV6-6,TRBJ1-5,few,CASSYSSGQPQHF,TGTGCCAGCAGTTATAGCTCCGGGCAGCCCCAGCATTTT
NA,TRBV7-2,TRBJ1-5,NA,CASSLEGVRGQPQHF,TGTGCCAGCAGCTTAGAGGGGGTCAGGGGTCAGCCCCAGCATTTT
TRBD2,TRBV3-1,TRBJ2-3,NA,CASGGDYDTDTQYF,TGTGCCAGCGGGGGGGACTACGACACAGATACGCAGTATTTT
NA,TRBV28,TRBJ1-6,NA,CASRIPLGLALHF,TGTGCCAGCAGGATCCCCCTGGGGCTCGCCCTCCACTTT
NA,TRBV5-1,TRBJ1-1,many,CASSLPGDTEAFF,TGCGCCAGCAGCTTGCCGGGAGACACTGAAGCTTTCTTT
NA,TRBV7-8,TRBJ2-2,NA,CASSLERTVNTGELFF,TGTGCCAGCAGCTTAGAGAGGACAGTGAACACCGGGGAGCTGTTTTTT
TRBD2,TRBV27,TRBJ2-7,NA,CASSRTSFSMSSYEQYF,TGTGCCAGCTCCCGGACTAGCTTTTCGATGAGCTCCTACGAGCAGTACTTC
TRBD2,TRBV15,TRBJ2-3,many,CATSRGGLAGGIHTDTQYF,TGTGCCACCAGCAGAGGGGGACTAGCGGGAGGCATACACACAGATACGCAGTATTTT
TRBD1,TRBV3-1,TRBJ2-3,many,CASSQDPTGGTDTQYF,TGTGCCAGCAGCCAAGATCCCACAGGGGGAACGGATACGCAGTATTTT
TRBD2,TRBV28,TRBJ2-1,NA,CASSFPSGSAGYNEQFF,TGTGCCAGCAGTTTTCCTAGCGGGAGCGCCGGTTACAATGAGCAGTTCTTC